Listed below are T cell receptor beta chains from one sample, sequenced in a study of shared clonotypes between healthy human individuals. Produced via immunoSEQ multiplex PCR; TCRdb's table is partial and in-frame only. The sample has some 480,000 clones, approximately 79% seen once. The sample was PBMCs. All receptors derive from a middle-aged woman in good health. Some clones in this sample may be carry-over from other donors' samples. CDR3s include the opening cysteine and the closing phenylalanine or tryptophan. D genes are given only for firm matches. Rows give clone size only sometimes, using once, few, many, or a class for an expanded clone.

d_gene: TRBD1
j_gene: TRBJ1-5
len: 15
v_gene: TRBV2
abundance: NA
CDR3aa: CASSGTVNSNQPQHF
CDR3nt: TGTGCCAGCAGCGGGACAGTTAATAGCAATCAGCCCCAGCATTTT

d_gene: TRBD2
j_gene: TRBJ2-6
len: 18
v_gene: TRBV5-4
abundance: NA
CDR3aa: CASSWSGSANSGANVLTF
CDR3nt: TGTGCCAGCAGCTGGAGCGGGAGCGCCAACTCTGGGGCCAACGTCCTGACTTTC

d_gene: NA
j_gene: TRBJ2-5
len: 13
v_gene: TRBV30
abundance: NA
CDR3aa: CAWSVDLVGTQYF
CDR3nt: TGTGCCTGGAGTGTGGACCTAGTAGGGACCCAGTACTTC

d_gene: TRBD1
j_gene: TRBJ2-7
len: 14
v_gene: TRBV5-5
abundance: NA
CDR3aa: CASSWDSGSYEQYF
CDR3nt: TGTGCCAGCAGCTGGGACAGCGGTTCCTACGAGCAGTACTTC

d_gene: NA
j_gene: TRBJ1-4
len: 13
v_gene: TRBV30
abundance: few
CDR3aa: CAWRGSTNEKLFF
CDR3nt: TGTGCCTGGAGGGGTTCAACTAATGAAAAACTGTTTTTT

d_gene: TRBD1
j_gene: TRBJ2-6
len: 18
v_gene: TRBV18
abundance: NA
CDR3aa: CASSPRGQGYSGANVLTF
CDR3nt: TGTGCCAGCTCCCCCCGCGGACAGGGCTACTCTGGGGCCAACGTCCTGACTTTC

d_gene: NA
j_gene: TRBJ2-7
len: 12
v_gene: TRBV7-2
abundance: few
CDR3aa: CASSKGTYEQYF
CDR3nt: TGTGCCAGCAGTAAGGGCACCTACGAGCAGTACTTC

d_gene: NA
j_gene: TRBJ2-1
len: 14
v_gene: TRBV29-1
abundance: NA
CDR3aa: CSGRMGGSYNEQFF
CDR3nt: TGCAGCGGGAGGATGGGGGGTTCCTACAATGAGCAGTTCTTC

d_gene: TRBD2
j_gene: TRBJ2-3
len: 19
v_gene: TRBV10-3
abundance: NA
CDR3aa: CAISAPSGSSVSSTDTQYF
CDR3nt: TGTGCCATCAGTGCACCTAGCGGGTCCTCCGTCTCTAGCACAGATACGCAGTATTTT

d_gene: NA
j_gene: TRBJ1-1
len: 15
v_gene: TRBV27
abundance: NA
CDR3aa: CASGWTYASNTEAFF
CDR3nt: TGTGCCAGCGGTTGGACGTATGCCTCGAACACTGAAGCTTTCTTT

d_gene: NA
j_gene: TRBJ2-3
len: 15
v_gene: TRBV19
abundance: NA
CDR3aa: CASSISRASTDTQYF
CDR3nt: TGTGCCAGTAGTATTTCCAGGGCTAGCACAGATACGCAGTATTTT

d_gene: NA
j_gene: TRBJ1-5
len: 13
v_gene: TRBV4-2
abundance: NA
CDR3aa: CASSQQVDQPQHF
CDR3nt: TGTGCCAGCAGCCAACAGGTAGATCAGCCCCAGCATTTT

d_gene: TRBD2
j_gene: TRBJ2-7
len: 14
v_gene: TRBV28
abundance: few
CDR3aa: CASSLTAGGYEQYF
CDR3nt: TGTGCCAGCAGCCTAACAGCGGGAGGGTACGAGCAGTACTTC

d_gene: NA
j_gene: TRBJ2-2
len: 17
v_gene: TRBV18
abundance: NA
CDR3aa: CASSPLAAGVDTGELFF
CDR3nt: TGTGCCAGCTCACCCCTCGCCGCAGGGGTGGACACCGGGGAGCTGTTTTTT

d_gene: TRBD2
j_gene: TRBJ2-7
len: 16
v_gene: TRBV9
abundance: NA
CDR3aa: CASSVGLAGGPGEQYF
CDR3nt: TGTGCCAGCAGCGTAGGTCTAGCGGGAGGGCCGGGGGAGCAGTACTTC

d_gene: TRBD1
j_gene: TRBJ1-1
len: 16
v_gene: TRBV5-5
abundance: few
CDR3aa: CASSPRTGGLVTEAFF
CDR3nt: TGTGCCAGCAGCCCCAGGACAGGGGGCCTGGTCACTGAAGCTTTCTTT

d_gene: TRBD1
j_gene: TRBJ1-4
len: 14
v_gene: TRBV2
abundance: NA
CDR3aa: CASRRDRGFEKLFF
CDR3nt: TGTGCCAGCAGACGAGACAGGGGTTTTGAAAAACTGTTTTTT

d_gene: NA
j_gene: TRBJ2-5
len: 13
v_gene: TRBV5-1
abundance: many
CDR3aa: CASSPRGRETQYF
CDR3nt: TGCGCCAGCAGTCCTCGGGGGAGAGAGACCCAGTACTTC

d_gene: NA
j_gene: TRBJ2-2
len: 17
v_gene: TRBV7-9
abundance: NA
CDR3aa: CASSSLLRRRNTGELFF
CDR3nt: TGTGCCAGCAGCTCCTTGTTACGCCGCCGGAACACCGGGGAGCTGTTTTTT

d_gene: NA
j_gene: TRBJ2-3
len: 14
v_gene: TRBV21-1
abundance: once
CDR3aa: CASSNSHTTDTQYF
CDR3nt: TGTGCCAGCAGCAATAGTCACACCACAGATACGCAGTATTTT

d_gene: TRBD1
j_gene: TRBJ1-4
len: 14
v_gene: TRBV5-4
abundance: NA
CDR3aa: CASRNGTGGRKLFF
CDR3nt: TGTGCCAGCAGGAACGGGACAGGGGGCAGAAAACTGTTTTTT

d_gene: NA
j_gene: TRBJ1-2
len: 14
v_gene: TRBV5-4
abundance: NA
CDR3aa: CASSPEHANYGYTF
CDR3nt: TGTGCCAGCAGCCCTGAACACGCAAACTATGGCTACACCTTC

d_gene: NA
j_gene: TRBJ1-6
len: 15
v_gene: TRBV30
abundance: NA
CDR3aa: CAWSNGISYNSPLHF
CDR3nt: TGTGCCTGGAGTAACGGCATCTCCTATAATTCACCCCTCCACTTT

d_gene: NA
j_gene: TRBJ1-4
len: 15
v_gene: TRBV5-6
abundance: NA
CDR3aa: CASSLLGSTNEKLFF
CDR3nt: TGTGCCAGCAGCTTGTTGGGCTCAACTAATGAAAAACTGTTTTTT

d_gene: TRBD2
j_gene: TRBJ2-7
len: 17
v_gene: TRBV11-2
abundance: few
CDR3aa: CASSFGTSGSGTYEQYF
CDR3nt: TGTGCCAGCAGCTTCGGGACTAGCGGGAGTGGGACCTACGAGCAGTACTTC

d_gene: NA
j_gene: TRBJ2-7
len: 14
v_gene: TRBV28
abundance: few
CDR3aa: CASSLPRGFYEQYF
CDR3nt: TGTGCCAGCAGTTTACCCCGAGGGTTCTACGAGCAGTACTTC